This T cell receptor (beta chain) was recovered during a study of cytomegalovirus exposure and HLA in healthy donors. The CDR3 sequence is 12 residues long. V shed 4 bases and J 5 bases; nucleotides not matched to a gene: 2. Germline V gene data show CDR1 as SGHRS and CDR2 as YFSETQ. A word on this clone: Its antigen is unknown.

The PCR had 60 Vbeta and 13 Jbeta primers. TCRdb's table, derived via immunoSEQ multiplex PCR, lists solely in-frame clones and lacks some. The table records around 200,000 clones, approximately 86% of them present only once. Study findings and constraints: In a later analysis, TCR beta V- and J-gene trimming showed a link to a missense DCLRE1C variant.

This rearrangement joins TRBV5-1 to TRBJ1-2, with TRBD1 matching 7 bases. Sequencing input: PBMCs. The TCR sequence derives from a woman in her twenties or thirties in good health and CMV-seronegative. The CDR3, as DNA: TGCGCCAGCAGCGAACAGGGGTATGGCTACACCTTC. Amino acids: CASSEQGYGYTF.